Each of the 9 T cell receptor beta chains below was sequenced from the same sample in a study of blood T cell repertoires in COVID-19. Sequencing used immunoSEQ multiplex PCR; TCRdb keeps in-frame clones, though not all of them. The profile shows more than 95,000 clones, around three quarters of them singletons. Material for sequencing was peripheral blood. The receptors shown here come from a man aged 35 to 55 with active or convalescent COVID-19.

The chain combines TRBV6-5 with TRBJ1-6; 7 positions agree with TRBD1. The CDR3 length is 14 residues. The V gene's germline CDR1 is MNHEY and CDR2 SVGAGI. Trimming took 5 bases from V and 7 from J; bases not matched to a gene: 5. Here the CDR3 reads CASSTRQGNSPLHF. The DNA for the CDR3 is TGTGCCAGCAGTACCCGACAGGGCAATTCACCCCTCCACTTT.

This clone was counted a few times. In DNA, the CDR3 is TGTGCCAGCAGCCTAAAAGAAAACACTAGCGGGAGATGGGCCTACGAGCAGTACTTC. Amino acids: CASSLKENTSGRWAYEQYF. V is TRBV21-1 and J is TRBJ2-7; TRBD2, the table's D call, was not compared with the DNA. TRBV21-1 is an annotated pseudogene. CDR3 length: 19 amino acids.

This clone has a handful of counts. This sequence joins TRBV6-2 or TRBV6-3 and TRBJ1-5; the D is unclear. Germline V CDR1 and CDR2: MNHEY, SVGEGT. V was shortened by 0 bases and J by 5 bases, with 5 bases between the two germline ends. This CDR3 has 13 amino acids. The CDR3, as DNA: TGTGCCAGCAGTTACTCCCGTTATCAGCCCCAGCATTTT. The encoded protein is CASSYSRYQPQHF.

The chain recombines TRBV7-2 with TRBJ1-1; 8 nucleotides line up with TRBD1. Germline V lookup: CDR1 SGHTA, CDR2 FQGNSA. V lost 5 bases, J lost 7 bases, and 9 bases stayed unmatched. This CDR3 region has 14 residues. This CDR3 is CASSVRDRGDEAFF. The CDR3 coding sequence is TGTGCCAGCAGCGTCCGAGACAGGGGTGATGAAGCTTTCTTT.

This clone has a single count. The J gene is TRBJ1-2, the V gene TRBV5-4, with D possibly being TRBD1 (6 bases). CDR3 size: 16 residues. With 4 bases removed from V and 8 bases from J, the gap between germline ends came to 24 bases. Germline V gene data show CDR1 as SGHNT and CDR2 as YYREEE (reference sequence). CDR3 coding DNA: TGTGCCAGCAGCATTCCTCCGACAGGAACTCAGAGGGGCTACACCTTC. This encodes CASSIPPTGTQRGYTF.

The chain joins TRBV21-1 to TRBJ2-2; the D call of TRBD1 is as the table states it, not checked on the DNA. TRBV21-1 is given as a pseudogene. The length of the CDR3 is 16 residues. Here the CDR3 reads CASSRGDRGRTGELFF. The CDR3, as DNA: TGTGCCAGCAGCAGGGGGGACAGGGGGCGCACCGGGGAGCTGTTTTTT.

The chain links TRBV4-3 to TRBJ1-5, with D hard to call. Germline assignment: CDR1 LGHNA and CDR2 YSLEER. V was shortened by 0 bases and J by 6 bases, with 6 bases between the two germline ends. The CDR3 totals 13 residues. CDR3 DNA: TGCGCCAGCAGCCAAGAAAAAGCTCAGCCCCAGCATTTT. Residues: CASSQEKAQPQHF.

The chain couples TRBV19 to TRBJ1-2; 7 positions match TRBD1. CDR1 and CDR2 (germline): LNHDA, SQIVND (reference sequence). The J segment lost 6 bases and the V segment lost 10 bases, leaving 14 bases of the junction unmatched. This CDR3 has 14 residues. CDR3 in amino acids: CATNPGGKGHGYTF. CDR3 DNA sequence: TGTGCCACCAATCCAGGGGGGAAAGGTCATGGCTACACCTTC.

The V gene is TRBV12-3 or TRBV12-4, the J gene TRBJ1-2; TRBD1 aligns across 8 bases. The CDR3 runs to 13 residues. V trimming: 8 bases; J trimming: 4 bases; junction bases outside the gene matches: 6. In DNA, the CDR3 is TGTGCCAGCCAAGTGACAGGGGCCTATGGCTACACCTTC. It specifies CASQVTGAYGYTF.